One TCR beta chain is described in this entry. Its target is not known. This sample is part of a study of beta chain features in type 1 diabetes. Overall study results and limits: Reduced insertions and increased deletions marked VDJ junctions in type 1 diabetes patients. In comparison with healthy donors, patients had naive, central memory and Treg TCRB repertoires that appeared more similar. TCRB CDR3s from Type 1 diabetes patients were moderately but significantly shorter in all four CD4+ subsets.

The entirety of the isolated RNA underwent reverse transcription, so expressed TCRB transcripts were sequenced. Profiled with immunoSEQ multiplex PCR; TCRdb holds only in-frame clones, not every one. Of about 160,000 clones in the sample, about 10% were seen once. Naive, central memory, regulatory and stem cell-like memory cells within the CD4+ compartment were sorted using CD45RO/CCR7/CD25/CD127/CD95/CD27. Unmatched junction bases numbered 2, after V lost 3 bases and J lost 4 bases. The V gene's germline CDR1 is MGHRA and CDR2 YSYEKL. The CDR3 is 14 amino acids. This rearrangement joins TRBV4-1 to TRBJ2-3; 9 nucleotides align to TRBD2. This receptor was obtained from a woman under 40 with type 1 diabetes. Sequencing used central memory CD4+ T cells from blood. The DNA of the CDR3 is TGCGCCAGCAGCCAGGGACTAGCAGCAGATACGCAGTATTTT. Encoded protein: CASSQGLAADTQYF.